The subject of this entry is one TCR beta chain. Produced via immunoSEQ multiplex PCR; TCRdb's table is partial and in-frame only. The table has fewer than 95,000 clones, under 85% seen once. This entry is derived from a study of blood T cell repertoires in COVID-19. Study details: The samples span acute and convalescent COVID-19 from the United States, Italy and Spain.

Sequencing was performed on peripheral blood. This TCR derives from a human donor in a cohort sampled during active COVID-19.

CDR3 coding DNA: TGCGCCAGCAGCCAATCACAGGGGGTTAGCTACGAGCAGTACTTC. Its translation is CASSQSQGVSYEQYF. The gene calls are TRBV4-1 and TRBJ2-7; 8 bases are shared with TRBD1. This CDR3 region has 15 residues. After removal of 2 bases from V and 3 bases from J, the junction contained 6 bases not matched to a gene. The germline CDR1 and CDR2 sequences are MGHRA and YSYEKL.